This entry lists 10 T cell receptor beta chains sequenced from one sample in a study of T and B cells in COVID-19 patients. Multiplex PCR with BIOMED2 TRB-A/B primer pools amplified TRB rearrangements. TCRdb processed the multiplex PCR reads anew with MiXCR; each CDR3 protein has one entry. The sample shows just over 5,000 distinct CDR3 sequences, less than 20% of them seen only once. Blood genomic DNA input for TRB amplification was roughly 250-550 ng. The specimen sequenced was blood. The receptors were sampled from a human donor who had recovered from COVID-19.

This clonotype was seen more than once but under ten times. This chain joins TRBV5-1 and TRBJ2-5; the D gene is possibly TRBD1 (5 bases). The CDR3 length is 15 residues. The V and J ends lost 1 base and 2 bases respectively, with 12 bases between them. The germline V gene has CDR1 SGHRS and CDR2 YFSETQ. The CDR3 is CASSLTWTPQETQYF. In DNA form, the CDR3 reads TGCGCCAGCAGCTTGACCTGGACACCTCAAGAGACCCAGTACTTC. Supplemented by reference TRBV5-1 and TRBJ2-5, the full variable domain reads KAGVTQTPRYLIKTRGQQVTLSCSPISGHRSVSWYQQTPGQGLQFLFEYFSETQRNKGNFPGRFSGRQFSNSRSEMNVSTLELGDSALYLCASSLTWTPQETQYFGPGTRLLVL.

This clonotype appeared a few times. The rearrangement links TRBV21-1 to TRBJ1-5; the tabulated D call, TRBD1, remains unverified against the DNA. TRBV21-1 is marked as a pseudogene. The CDR3 length is 18 residues. The CDR3 is CASSQDSDRDRTNQPQHF. The CDR3 DNA sequence: TGTGCCAGCAGCCAAGACTCGGACAGGGATCGGACAAATCAGCCCCAGCATTTT.

This clonotype was seen repeatedly, ten times or more. This chain joins TRBV5-1 and TRBJ2-7; D may correspond to TRBD1 or TRBD2 (6 bases each). The V end was cut by 5 bases, the J end by 3 bases, with 18 bases between. In germline, CDR1 is SGHRS, CDR2 YFSETQ. This CDR3 contains 15 residues. The CDR3 protein is CASSYGSGGLYEQYF. For the CDR3, the DNA is TGCGCCAGCAGTTATGGATCCGGGGGCCTCTACGAGCAGTACTTC.

This rearrangement joins TRBV13 to TRBJ2-7; 7 bases match TRBD2. V gave up 6 bases and J gave up 2 bases; unmatched junction bases: 4. The CDR3 spans 13 residues. Germline V gene data show CDR1 as PRHDT and CDR2 as FYEKMQ (reference sequence). The chain's CDR3 is CASRGGGPYEQYF. The CDR3 nucleotides are TGTGCCAGCAGGGGGGGAGGGCCCTACGAGCAGTACTTC.

The chain carries TRBV24-1 and TRBJ1-1; D possibly corresponds to TRBD1 (5 bases). V lost 7 bases to trimming and J lost 5 bases, with 13 bases between them. The germline V gene encodes CDR1 KGHDR and CDR2 SFDVKD. The CDR3 loop spans 13 amino acids. CDR3 protein: CATRGGVGTEAFF. The CDR3, as DNA: TGTGCCACCAGGGGAGGGGTAGGGACTGAAGCTTTCTTT.

This clonotype is medium-sized (0.01 to 0.1%) in the sample. The rearrangement joins TRBV19 to TRBJ1-1, with 9 nucleotides matching TRBD1. V shed 7 bases, J shed 11 bases, and the junction held 8 bases outside the gene matches. The V gene's germline CDR1 is LNHDA and CDR2 SQIVND (reference sequence). This CDR3 is built from 12 residues. The CDR3: CASTSGGTGAFF. CDR3 nucleotides: TGTGCCAGTACCTCGGGCGGGACAGGGGCTTTCTTT.

This clonotype is medium-sized by share. The chain uses TRBV29-1 and TRBJ1-1; D is undetermined. There are 13 residues in the CDR3. Looked up from germline, CDR1 is SQVTM and CDR2 is ANQGSEA. The CDR3 sequence is CTGFKAPNTEAFF. CDR3 in DNA: TGCACCGGATTTAAGGCCCCGAACACTGAAGCTTTCTTT.

This clonotype is judged medium-sized (0.01 to 0.1%). V and J are TRBV6-1 and TRBJ2-7; 11 positions agree with TRBD2. In germline, CDR1 is MNHNS, CDR2 SASEGT. V lost 4 bases, J lost 5 bases, and 7 bases stayed unmatched. The CDR3 covers 15 residues. CDR3 sequence reads: CASSVLTSGNHEQYF. The DNA of the CDR3 is TGTGCCAGCAGTGTTCTGACTAGCGGGAACCACGAGCAGTACTTC.

This clonotype was recorded only once. A much more abundant neighbour one base away suggests this may be a read error. The chain has TRBV6-5 and TRBJ1-5, with 8 bases aligning to TRBD1. This CDR3 has 17 amino acids. V shed 5 bases, J shed 3 bases, and the junction held 12 bases outside the gene matches. Germline CDR1 is MNHEY and CDR2 is SVGAGI. The CDR3 reads CASSGDWTGRTNQPQHF. The CDR3 coding sequence is TGTGCCAGCAGTGGTGATTGGACAGGGAGGACCAATCAGCCCCAGCATTTT.

By sample share, this clonotype is medium-sized. The V and J genes are TRBV27 and TRBJ1-5; D might be TRBD1 (6 bases). V was trimmed by 6 bases and J by 2 bases, leaving 11 bases between them. The length of the CDR3 is 14 residues. Germline values: CDR1 MNHEY, CDR2 SMNVEV (reference sequence). Here the CDR3 DNA reads TGTGCCAGCAGGGGGAGGGGGGGCAATCAGCCCCAGCATTTT. This encodes CASRGRGGNQPQHF.